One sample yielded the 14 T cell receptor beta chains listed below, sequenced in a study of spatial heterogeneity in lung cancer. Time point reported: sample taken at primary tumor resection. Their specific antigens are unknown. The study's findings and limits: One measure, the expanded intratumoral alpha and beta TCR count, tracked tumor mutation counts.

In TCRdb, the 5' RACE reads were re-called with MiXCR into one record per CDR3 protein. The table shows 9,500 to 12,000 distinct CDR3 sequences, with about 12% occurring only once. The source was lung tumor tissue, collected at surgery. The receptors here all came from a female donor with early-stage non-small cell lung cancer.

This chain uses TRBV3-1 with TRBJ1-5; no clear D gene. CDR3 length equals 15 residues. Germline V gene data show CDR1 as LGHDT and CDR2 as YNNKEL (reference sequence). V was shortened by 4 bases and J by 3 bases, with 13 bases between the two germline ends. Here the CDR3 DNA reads TGTGCCAGCAGCCCGCAATGGCGGGACAATCAGCCCCAGCATTTT. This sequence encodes CASSPQWRDNQPQHF. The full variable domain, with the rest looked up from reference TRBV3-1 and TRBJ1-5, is DTAVSQTPKYLVTQMGNDKSIKCEQNLGHDTMYWYKQDSKKFLKIMFSYNNKELIINETVPNRFSPKSPDKAHLNLHINSLELGDSAVYFCASSPQWRDNQPQHFGDGTRLSIL.

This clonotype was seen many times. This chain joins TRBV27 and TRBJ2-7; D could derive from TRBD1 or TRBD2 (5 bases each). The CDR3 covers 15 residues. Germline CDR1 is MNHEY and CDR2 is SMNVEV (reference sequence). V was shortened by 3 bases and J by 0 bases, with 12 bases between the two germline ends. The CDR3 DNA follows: TGTGCCAGCAGTTTTGGGGGACCCTACTCCTACGAGCAGTACTTC. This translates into CASSFGGPYSYEQYF.

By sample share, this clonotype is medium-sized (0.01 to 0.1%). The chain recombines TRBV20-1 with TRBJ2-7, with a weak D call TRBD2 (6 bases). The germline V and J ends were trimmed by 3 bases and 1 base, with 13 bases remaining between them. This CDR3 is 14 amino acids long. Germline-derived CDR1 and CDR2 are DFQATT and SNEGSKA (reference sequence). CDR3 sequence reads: CSARGGAGSYEQYF. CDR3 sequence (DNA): TGCAGTGCTAGGGGGGGAGCCGGGTCCTACGAGCAGTACTTC.

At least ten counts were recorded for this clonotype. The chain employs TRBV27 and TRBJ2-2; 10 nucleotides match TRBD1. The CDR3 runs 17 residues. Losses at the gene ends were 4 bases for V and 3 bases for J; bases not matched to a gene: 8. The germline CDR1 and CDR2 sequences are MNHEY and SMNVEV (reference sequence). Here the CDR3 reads CASSSTPGTGDTGELFF. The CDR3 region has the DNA TGTGCCAGCAGTTCAACCCCCGGGACAGGGGACACCGGGGAGCTGTTTTTT.

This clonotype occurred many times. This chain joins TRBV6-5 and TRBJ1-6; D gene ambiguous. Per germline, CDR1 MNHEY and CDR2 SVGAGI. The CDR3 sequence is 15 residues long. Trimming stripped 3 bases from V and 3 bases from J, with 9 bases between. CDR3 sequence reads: CASSYTGDYNSPLHF. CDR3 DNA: TGTGCCAGCAGTTATACGGGTGACTATAATTCACCCCTCCACTTT.

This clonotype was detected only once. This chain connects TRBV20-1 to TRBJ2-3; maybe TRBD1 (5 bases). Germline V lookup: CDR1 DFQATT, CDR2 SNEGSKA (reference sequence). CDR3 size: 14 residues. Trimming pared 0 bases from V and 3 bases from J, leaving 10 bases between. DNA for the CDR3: TGCAGTGCTAGAGACAGGGCTTGGACAGATACGCAGTATTTT. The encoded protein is CSARDRAWTDTQYF.

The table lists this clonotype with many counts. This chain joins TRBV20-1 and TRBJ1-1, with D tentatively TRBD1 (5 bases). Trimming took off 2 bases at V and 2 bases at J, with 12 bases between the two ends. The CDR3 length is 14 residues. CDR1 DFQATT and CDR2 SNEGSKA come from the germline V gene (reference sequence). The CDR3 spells CSARKGGDNTEAFF. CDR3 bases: TGCAGTGCTAGAAAAGGAGGGGACAACACTGAAGCTTTCTTT.

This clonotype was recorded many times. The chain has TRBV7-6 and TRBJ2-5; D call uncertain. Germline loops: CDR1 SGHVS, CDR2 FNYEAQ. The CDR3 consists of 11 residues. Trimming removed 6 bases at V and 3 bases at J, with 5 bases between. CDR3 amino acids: CASSAKETQYF. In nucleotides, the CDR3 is TGTGCCAGCAGTGCAAAAGAGACCCAGTACTTC.

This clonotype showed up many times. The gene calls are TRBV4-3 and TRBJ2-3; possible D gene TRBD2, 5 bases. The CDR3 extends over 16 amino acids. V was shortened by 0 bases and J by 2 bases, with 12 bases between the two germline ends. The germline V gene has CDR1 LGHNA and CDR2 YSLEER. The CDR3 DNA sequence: TGCGCCAGCAGCCAAGACGGAGGTTTCCTCACAGATACGCAGTATTTT. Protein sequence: CASSQDGGFLTDTQYF.

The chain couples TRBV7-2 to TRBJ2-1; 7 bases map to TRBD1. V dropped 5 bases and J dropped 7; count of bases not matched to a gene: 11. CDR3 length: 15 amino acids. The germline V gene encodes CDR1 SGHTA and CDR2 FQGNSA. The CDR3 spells CASSAQGYGLNEQFF. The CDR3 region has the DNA TGTGCCAGCAGCGCACAGGGGTACGGTCTGAATGAGCAGTTCTTC.

This chain's CDR3 is CASSQDQGTGYGYTF. CDR3 coding DNA: TGCGCCAGCAGCCAAGATCAGGGGACAGGGTATGGCTACACCTTC. The chain recombines TRBV4-1 with TRBJ1-2, with 9 bases fitting TRBD1. The CDR3 has 15 amino acids. CDR1 is MGHRA and CDR2 is YSYEKL in the germline V gene. Trimming at V came to 0 bases and at J to 5 bases, leaving 4 bases not matched to a gene.

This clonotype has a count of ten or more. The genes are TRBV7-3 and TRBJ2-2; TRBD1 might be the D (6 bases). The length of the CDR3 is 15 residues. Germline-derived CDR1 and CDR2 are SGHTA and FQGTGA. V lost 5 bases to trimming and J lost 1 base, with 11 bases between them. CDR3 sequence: CASSQTGQNTGELFF. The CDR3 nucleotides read TGTGCCAGCAGCCAAACGGGACAGAACACCGGGGAGCTGTTTTTT.

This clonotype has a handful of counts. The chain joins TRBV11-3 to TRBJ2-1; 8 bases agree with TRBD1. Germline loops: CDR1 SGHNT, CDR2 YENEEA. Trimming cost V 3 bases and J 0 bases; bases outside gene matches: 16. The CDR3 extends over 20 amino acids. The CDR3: CASSFHPGQDAGRSYNEQFF. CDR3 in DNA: TGTGCCAGCAGCTTCCATCCGGGACAGGACGCGGGGCGCTCCTACAATGAGCAGTTCTTC. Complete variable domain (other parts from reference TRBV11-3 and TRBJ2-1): EAGVVQSPRYKIIEKKQPVAFWCNPISGHNTLYWYLQNLGQGPELLIRYENEEAVDDSQLPKDRFSAERLKGVDSTLKIQPAELGDSAVYLCASSFHPGQDAGRSYNEQFFGPGTRLTVL.

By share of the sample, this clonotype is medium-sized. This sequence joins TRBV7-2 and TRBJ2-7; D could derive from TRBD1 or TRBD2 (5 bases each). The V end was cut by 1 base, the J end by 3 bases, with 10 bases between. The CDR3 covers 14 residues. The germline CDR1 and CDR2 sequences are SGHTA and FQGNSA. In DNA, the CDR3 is TGTGCCAGCAGCTTAGGCAGGGACCGCTACGAGCAGTACTTC. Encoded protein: CASSLGRDRYEQYF.